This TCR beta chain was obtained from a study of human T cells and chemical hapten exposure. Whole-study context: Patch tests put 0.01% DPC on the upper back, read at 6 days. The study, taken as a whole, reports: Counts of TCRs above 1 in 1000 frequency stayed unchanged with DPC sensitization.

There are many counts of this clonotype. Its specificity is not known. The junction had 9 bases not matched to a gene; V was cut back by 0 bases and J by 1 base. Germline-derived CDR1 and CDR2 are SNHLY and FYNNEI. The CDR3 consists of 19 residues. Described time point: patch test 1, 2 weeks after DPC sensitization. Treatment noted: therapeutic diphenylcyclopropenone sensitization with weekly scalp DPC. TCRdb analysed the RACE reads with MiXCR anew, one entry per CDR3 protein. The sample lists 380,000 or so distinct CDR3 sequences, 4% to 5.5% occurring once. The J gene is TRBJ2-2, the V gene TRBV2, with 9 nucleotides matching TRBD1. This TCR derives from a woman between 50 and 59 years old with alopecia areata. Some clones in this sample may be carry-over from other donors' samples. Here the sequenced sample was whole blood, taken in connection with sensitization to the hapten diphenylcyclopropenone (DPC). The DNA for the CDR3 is TGTGCCAGCAGTGAAGCGCGTGACAGGGGGACTCAGAACACCGGGGAGCTGTTTTTT. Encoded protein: CASSEARDRGTQNTGELFF.